The 3 T cell receptor beta chains reported below all come from one sample, sequenced in a study of T-cell reconstitution after alpha-beta-depleted transplantation in children. Unique molecular identifiers were used to barcode this TCRbeta library. TCRdb itself ran the PCR reads through MiXCR, one entry per CDR3 protein. The sample includes some 390,000 distinct CDR3 sequences, over 20% of them seen just once. Material: PBMCs from the stem cell graft donor, obtained from the stem cell graft. The origin of the receptors is a human donor who donated a stem cell graft to a child with acute myeloid leukemia.

This clonotype has a handful of counts. The chain is built from TRBV20-1 and TRBJ2-7; 9 nucleotides match TRBD1. V shed 5 bases and J 6 bases; nucleotides not matched to a gene: 5. The CDR3 runs to 12 residues. Germline V gene sequence: CDR1 DFQATT, CDR2 SNEGSKA (reference sequence). In DNA, the CDR3 is TGCAGTGCTTCCCCGGACAGGGGCGAGCAGTACTTC. This codes for CSASPDRGEQYF.

The chain carries TRBV15 and TRBJ2-2, with 8 nucleotides matching TRBD1. The CDR3 spans 16 residues. Germline CDR1 reads LNHNV; CDR2 reads YYDKDF (reference sequence). J was trimmed by 4 bases and V by 1 base; bases with no gene match: 5. For the CDR3, the DNA is TGTGCCACCAGCAGAGCCGGGACAGGCGGCACCGGGGAGCTGTTTTTT. Its translation: CATSRAGTGGTGELFF.

The J gene is TRBJ2-7, the V gene TRBV10-3; 11 bases line up with TRBD2. The CDR3 is 16 residues long. V was pared by 5 bases and J by 0 bases, with 6 bases of the junction left unmatched. CDR1 ENHRY and CDR2 SYGVKD come from the germline V gene. CDR3 region: CAISRTSGPHSYEQYF. CDR3 DNA: TGTGCCATCAGTAGGACTAGCGGGCCCCACTCCTACGAGCAGTACTTC.